The 2 T cell receptor beta chains below were found in one sample sequenced in a study of CD8 T cell repertoires and HIV-1 epitope variants. What these receptors recognize is not known. The method was immunoSEQ multiplex PCR; TCRdb's version includes in-frame clones alone and lacks a portion of them. Among several thousand clones listed, under 70% were seen once. Source material: cultured CD8+ T cells derived from PBMCs. These TCRs come from a male donor with HIV.

Here the CDR3 reads CASSFISSYNEQFF. The DNA of the CDR3 is TGTGCCAGCAGTTTTATAAGCTCCTACAATGAGCAGTTCTTC. The rearrangement links TRBV27 to TRBJ2-1; no clear D. The length of the CDR3 is 14 residues. The V and J ends lost 3 bases and 0 bases respectively, with 6 bases between them. From germline, CDR1 is MNHEY and CDR2 SMNVEV (reference sequence).

The V gene is TRBV14, the J gene TRBJ1-5; D might be TRBD1 (5 bases). This CDR3 comprises 14 residues. Trimming removed 2 bases from V and 4 bases from J, with 9 bases in between. Germline V gives CDR1 SGHDN, CDR2 FVKESK. CDR3 residues: CASSQWSGNQPQHF. In nucleotides, the CDR3 is TGTGCCAGCAGCCAATGGTCAGGGAATCAGCCCCAGCATTTT.